The next 18 T cell receptor beta chains were all read from a single sample in a study of early stage breast cancer tumors. Sequenced by immunoSEQ multiplex PCR; TCRdb stores in-frame clones only, minus some. The sample lists 9,000 or so clones, 65% to 70% seen once, with roughly 7% in the top ten. The sample was breast tumor tissue. Receptors were obtained from a person aged 50-59 years with breast cancer.

The rearrangement uses TRBV5-1 and TRBJ2-7, with 9 bases identical to TRBD1. Looked up from germline, CDR1 is SGHRS and CDR2 is YFSETQ. The ends lost 3 bases at V and 3 bases at J; junction bases unmatched: 7. The CDR3 spans 15 residues. The CDR3 here is CASSWGGTGFYEQYF. For the CDR3, the DNA is TGCGCCAGCAGCTGGGGGGGGACAGGGTTCTACGAGCAGTACTTC.

The chain recombines TRBV7-6 with TRBJ2-2; D may be TRBD1 or TRBD2 (5 bases each). The CDR3 spans 15 residues. CDR1 SGHVS and CDR2 FNYEAQ come from the germline V gene. Trimming shortened V by 0 bases and J by 7 bases, and 12 bases separated the two germline ends. The CDR3 loop is CASSLAGEFGGELFF. As DNA, the CDR3 is TGTGCCAGCAGCTTAGCAGGGGAGTTTGGCGGGGAGCTGTTTTTT.

The chain carries TRBV19 and TRBJ2-5, with D possibly being TRBD1 (6 bases). V lost 0 bases and J 7 bases, leaving 9 bases between the germline ends. Germline V gives CDR1 LNHDA, CDR2 SQIVND (reference sequence). This CDR3 spans 13 amino acids. The CDR3 reads CASSIDRGRTQYF. Written as DNA, the CDR3 is TGTGCCAGTAGTATAGACAGGGGACGGACCCAGTACTTC.

This clone showed up just a few times. The chain combines TRBV10-3 with TRBJ1-1; D gene ambiguous. Trimming pared 5 bases from V and 10 bases from J, leaving 14 bases between. CDR3 length: 12 amino acids. Germline assignment: CDR1 ENHRY and CDR2 SYGVKD. The CDR3: CAISWELSPAFF. The CDR3, as DNA: TGTGCCATCAGTTGGGAACTTTCCCCAGCTTTCTTT.

This rearrangement joins TRBV9 to TRBJ1-4, with 7 nucleotides matching TRBD1. V gave up 3 bases and J gave up 3 bases; unmatched junction bases: 2. The CDR3 contains 14 residues. From germline, CDR1 is SGDLS and CDR2 YYNGEE. The CDR3 region is CASSEGQPNEKLFF. For the CDR3, the DNA is TGTGCCAGCAGCGAGGGACAGCCTAATGAAAAACTGTTTTTT.

The chain joins TRBV7-6 to TRBJ2-7; 8 bases are a match to TRBD2. The CDR3 runs to 15 residues. Germline lookup yields CDR1 SGHVS and CDR2 FNYEAQ. V lost 1 base to trimming and J lost 5 bases; unmatched junction nucleotides: 7. CDR3 loop: CASSLGSGGADEQYF. For the CDR3, the DNA is TGTGCCAGCAGCTTAGGGTCCGGGGGGGCAGACGAGCAGTACTTC. Full variable domain (remainder filled in from reference TRBV7-6 and TRBJ2-7): GAGVSQSPRYKVTKRGQDVALRCDPISGHVSLYWYRQALGQGPEFLTYFNYEAQQDKSGLPNDRFSAERPEGSISTLTIQRTEQRDSAMYRCASSLGSGGADEQYFGPGTRLTVT.

This clone was detected once. The chain recombines TRBV4-3 with TRBJ2-5, with 7 bases matching TRBD2. The V gene's germline CDR1 is LGHNA and CDR2 YSLEER. Germline trimming cut 1 base from V and 4 bases from J; bases unmatched to any gene: 0. The CDR3 length is 13 residues. For the CDR3, the DNA is TGCGCCAGCAGCCAAGGGACTAGAGAGACCCAGTACTTC. It is translated as CASSQGTRETQYF.

The chain uses TRBV2 and TRBJ2-3, with 8 bases aligning to TRBD2. Unmatched junction bases numbered 14, after V lost 5 bases and J lost 1 base. The length of the CDR3 is 18 residues. The germline V gene has CDR1 SNHLY and CDR2 FYNNEI. DNA of the CDR3: TGTGCCAGCAGTAACACGCGCGGGGGGTTCCCGGGCACAGATACGCAGTATTTT. Its translation is CASSNTRGGFPGTDTQYF. The entire variable domain, with the rest obtained from reference TRBV2 and TRBJ2-3, is as follows: EPEVTQTPSHQVTQMGQEVILRCVPISNHLYFYWYRQILGQKVEFLVSFYNNEISEKSEIFDDQFSVERPDGSNFTLKIRSTKLEDSAMYFCASSNTRGGFPGTDTQYFGPGTRLTVL.

This chain links TRBV5-1 with TRBJ2-1, with 15 bases that match TRBD2. The CDR3 consists of 19 residues. Germline V gene sequence: CDR1 SGHRS, CDR2 YFSETQ. V was clipped by 1 base and J by 4 bases; unmatched bases: 9. The chain's CDR3 is CASSLPSTGLAGGYNEQFF. The DNA of the CDR3 is TGCGCCAGCAGCTTGCCCTCAACGGGACTAGCGGGGGGATACAATGAGCAGTTCTTC.

This clone was counted between two and nine times. V usage is TRBV9 and J usage is TRBJ2-2, with a weak D call TRBD1 (5 bases). Between the trimmed V and J ends, which lost 3 bases and 1 base, there was a span of 13 bases. The germline CDR1 and CDR2 sequences are SGDLS and YYNGEE. This CDR3 contains 16 residues. This CDR3 reads CASSDRRDRNTGELFF. The CDR3 region has the DNA TGTGCCAGCAGCGACCGACGCGACAGGAACACCGGGGAGCTGTTTTTT.

This clone has only a few counts. The CDR3 loop is CASSESSGPETEAFF. As DNA, the CDR3 is TGCGCCAGCAGTGAGTCGTCCGGACCGGAGACTGAAGCTTTCTTT. The V and J genes are TRBV10-1 and TRBJ1-1; no reliable D call. Germline lookup yields CDR1 WNHNN and CDR2 SYGVQD (reference sequence). The CDR3 covers 15 residues. Between the trimmed V and J ends, which lost 0 bases and 5 bases, there was a span of 13 bases.

This clone has a single count. The V and J genes are TRBV2 and TRBJ1-1, with D tentatively TRBD1 (5 bases). Germline lookup yields CDR1 SNHLY and CDR2 FYNNEI. The V end was cut by 6 bases, the J end by 1 base, with 9 bases between. CDR3 length: 13 amino acids. CDR3 coding DNA: TGTGCCAGCAGGATGGGGCGGAACACTGAAGCTTTCTTT. This gives the protein CASRMGRNTEAFF.

The genes are TRBV28 and TRBJ2-7; 8 bases map to TRBD1. V shed 3 bases and J 1 base; nucleotides not matched to a gene: 5. Germline V gene sequence: CDR1 MDHEN, CDR2 SYDVKM. The CDR3 sequence is 15 residues long. The chain's CDR3 is CASSFAGGASYEQYF. CDR3 in DNA: TGTGCCAGCAGTTTTGCAGGGGGCGCTTCCTACGAGCAGTACTTC.

This clone appeared a single time. The rearrangement links TRBV29-1 to TRBJ1-4; D uncertain. Trimming took 4 bases from V and 7 from J, leaving 16 bases between them. This CDR3 is built from 14 residues. CDR1 and CDR2 (germline): SQVTM, ANQGSEA. DNA for the CDR3: TGCAGCGTTGCCCCAACAGCGACGGGTGAAAAACTGTTTTTT. Encoded protein: CSVAPTATGEKLFF.

The chain links TRBV10-3 to TRBJ2-3, with TRBD2 matching 7 bases. CDR3 length: 15 amino acids. Trimming took 4 bases from V and 0 from J; bases not matched to a gene: 4. Germline lookup yields CDR1 ENHRY and CDR2 SYGVKD. The CDR3 region is CAISATSTSTDTQYF. CDR3 nucleotide sequence: TGTGCCATCAGTGCGACTAGCACGAGCACAGATACGCAGTATTTT.

The rearrangement uses TRBV4-3 and TRBJ2-3; TRBD2 agrees at 7 bases. The length of the CDR3 is 17 residues. Looked up from germline, CDR1 is LGHNA and CDR2 is YSLEER. The V gene end was trimmed by 0 bases and the J gene end by 3 bases; junction bases not matched to a gene: 9. As DNA, the CDR3 is TGCGCCAGCAGCCAAGACCTAGCGGAACTCATAACAGATACGCAGTATTTT. This codes for CASSQDLAELITDTQYF.

The rearrangement links TRBV30 to TRBJ2-7; D is possibly TRBD1 or TRBD2 (6 bases each). CDR1 is GTSNPN, CDR2 SVGIG, per germline (reference sequence). V gave up 3 bases and J gave up 1 base, with 13 bases separating them. This CDR3 region has 14 residues. CDR3 bases: TGTGCCTGGAGAGTGACAGGAGGGTCCTACGAGCAGTACTTC. It is translated as CAWRVTGGSYEQYF.

The CDR3 sequence: CASIPPDQETQYF. DNA for the CDR3: TGTGCCAGCATCCCCCCCGACCAAGAGACCCAGTACTTC. The chain has TRBV5-4 and TRBJ2-5; no clear D. Per the germline V gene, CDR1 is SGHNT and CDR2 is YYREEE (reference sequence). This CDR3 region has 13 residues. V was cut by 6 bases and J by 0 bases, with 9 bases left in between.